Shown below are 28 T cell receptor beta chains from a single sample sequenced in a study of T cells in Graves' hyperthyroidism and ophthalmopathy. Using RNA transcripts as the source, TCR beta CDR3 regions were amplified. Initially, a first-round RT-PCR of the TCR CDR3 employed the HTBI primer set. Each CDR3 protein gets one entry after TCRdb re-called the multiplex PCR reads with MiXCR. Of some 250,000 distinct CDR3 sequences detected, about 14% appear once; the ten largest clones hold 13%. Sequencing input: blood. The receptors shown here come from a middle-aged woman with Graves' hyperthyroidism that later progressed to Graves' ophthalmopathy.

This clonotype was counted between two and nine times. J is TRBJ2-7 and V is TRBV4-1, with 10 nucleotides matching TRBD1. This CDR3 region has 16 residues. V lost 0 bases, J lost 4 bases, and 6 bases stayed unmatched. Looked up from germline, CDR1 is MGHRA and CDR2 is YSYEKL. The CDR3 nucleotides are TGCGCCAGCAGCCAAGATTACCGGACAGGGGGTTACGAGCAGTACTTC. Encoded protein: CASSQDYRTGGYEQYF.

This clonotype has at least ten counts. This chain uses TRBV28 with TRBJ2-1; either TRBD1 or TRBD2 may fit D (5 bases each). Trimming took 10 bases from V and 7 from J, leaving 20 bases between them. Looked up from germline, CDR1 is MDHEN and CDR2 is SYDVKM. This CDR3 contains 14 residues. CDR3 in DNA: TGTGCCATCCTCTCCAGGGTAGGGAGAAATGAGCAGTTCTTC. This codes for CAILSRVGRNEQFF.

This clonotype was recorded at least ten times. The gene calls are TRBV28 and TRBJ2-7, with D hard to call. Germline CDR1 reads MDHEN; CDR2 reads SYDVKM. The CDR3 contains 12 residues. The V end lost 6 bases, the J end lost 5 bases, and 11 bases lay between the germline ends. CDR3 nucleotides: TGTGCCAGCAGACGTCGACCCCACGAGCAGTACTTC. This codes for CASRRRPHEQYF.

This clonotype was seen many times. V usage is TRBV7-3 and J usage is TRBJ1-1; D is unclear. The CDR3 has 15 amino acids. V gave up 1 base and J gave up 0 bases, with 9 bases separating them. Germline CDR1 and CDR2: SGHTA and FQGTGA. The CDR3 region has the DNA TGTGCCAGCAGCTTAAAGGCGGGTTTGAACACTGAAGCTTTCTTT. It specifies CASSLKAGLNTEAFF. Variable domain in full (rest from reference TRBV7-3 and TRBJ1-1): GAGVSQTPSNKVTEKGKYVELRCDPISGHTALYWYRQSLGQGPEFLIYFQGTGAADDSGLPNDRFFAVRPEGSVSTLKIQRTERGDSAVYLCASSLKAGLNTEAFFGQGTRLTVV.

The V and J genes are TRBV25-1 and TRBJ2-1, with 10 bases aligning to TRBD2. Trimming removed 8 bases from V and 9 bases from J; junction bases left unmatched: 10. This CDR3 region has 14 residues. Germline V gene sequence: CDR1 MGHDK, CDR2 SYGVNS. CDR3 DNA: TGTGCCAGCTCACCCCTAGCGGGAGTTAGTGAGCAGTTCTTC. It specifies CASSPLAGVSEQFF.

In its sample, this clonotype was seen a few times. It may be a read error: a sequence one base away is much more abundant. This rearrangement joins TRBV6-4 to TRBJ2-3, with unresolved D. Germline V CDR1 and CDR2: MRHNA, SNTAGT. The CDR3 totals 13 residues. DNA for the CDR3: TGTGCCAGCAGTGTCGGGTCTGAGGATACGCGGTATTTT. Its translation: CASSVGSEDTRYF.

The table lists this clonotype with a few counts. The rearrangement joins TRBV9 to TRBJ2-1, with D perhaps matching TRBD2 (6 bases). The V end lost 3 bases, the J end lost 0 bases, and 16 bases lay between the germline ends. In germline, CDR1 is SGDLS, CDR2 YYNGEE. The CDR3 loop spans 17 amino acids. The CDR3 is CASSETDFSGSYNEQFF. The CDR3 region has the DNA TGTGCCAGCAGCGAGACGGACTTTAGCGGCTCCTACAATGAGCAGTTCTTC.

The chain combines TRBV19 with TRBJ2-7, with a weak D call TRBD1 (5 bases). Germline CDR1 is LNHDA and CDR2 is SQIVND (reference sequence). The germline V and J ends were trimmed by 6 bases and 6 bases, with 18 bases remaining between them. The CDR3 sequence is 14 residues long. CDR3 sequence: CASRTSGSVPEQYF. CDR3 nucleotides: TGTGCCAGTAGGACATCAGGGTCAGTCCCCGAGCAGTACTTC.

This clonotype was seen many times. V usage is TRBV9 and J usage is TRBJ2-5; 11 nucleotides align to TRBD2. Germline assignment: CDR1 SGDLS and CDR2 YYNGEE. The CDR3 length is 15 residues. After removal of 6 bases from V and 5 bases from J, the junction contained 9 bases not matched to a gene. CDR3 region: CASNLAGGPRETQYF. DNA of the CDR3: TGTGCCAGCAATCTAGCGGGAGGCCCCCGGGAGACCCAGTACTTC.

This clonotype was observed at least ten times. The genes are TRBV11-2 and TRBJ1-1; 12 positions match TRBD1. This CDR3 contains 19 residues. V lost 5 bases and J lost 3; bases outside the gene matches: 16. From germline, CDR1 is SGHAT and CDR2 FQNNGV. CDR3 coding DNA: TGTGCCAGCAGCCAAATTTTCCGGGACAGGGGGCGCAGGGACACTGAAGCTTTCTTT. Translating gives CASSQIFRDRGRRDTEAFF.

This clonotype was seen ten or more times. The chain uses TRBV12-3 or TRBV12-4 and TRBJ1-1, with 9 bases that match TRBD1. J lost 5 bases, V lost 6 bases, and 13 bases had no gene match. The CDR3 is 16 residues long. CDR3 residues: CASRYSGTGLKTEAFF. The CDR3 DNA sequence: TGTGCCAGCAGATACTCCGGGACAGGGCTTAAGACTGAAGCTTTCTTT.

At least ten counts were recorded for this clonotype. The chain joins TRBV7-9 to TRBJ2-6, with unresolved D. Trimming shortened V by 4 bases and J by 0 bases, and 10 bases separated the two germline ends. This CDR3 spans 16 amino acids. Per the germline V gene, CDR1 is SEHNR and CDR2 is FQNEAQ (reference sequence). CDR3 DNA: TGTGCCAGCAGCTCCCCCTGGGGCTCTGGGGCCAACGTCCTGACTTTC. Translated: CASSSPWGSGANVLTF.

This clonotype was counted only a few times. The rearrangement uses TRBV20-1 and TRBJ2-1, with D possibly TRBD2 on 5 matching bases. The CDR3 covers 17 residues. The V gene lost 0 bases and the J gene lost 2 bases, with 17 bases spanning the gap. Germline loops: CDR1 DFQATT, CDR2 SNEGSKA (reference sequence). CDR3 in DNA: TGCAGTGCTAGAGATTTTGGACTTCCATTTACCTACAATGAGCAGTTCTTC. This encodes CSARDFGLPFTYNEQFF.

This clonotype showed up just a few times. V usage is TRBV7-6 and J usage is TRBJ1-1; weak D call: TRBD1 (5 bases). Per the germline V gene, CDR1 is SGHVS and CDR2 is FNYEAQ. This CDR3 has 15 amino acids. With 5 bases removed from V and 2 bases from J, the gap between germline ends came to 15 bases. This CDR3 reads CASSSHTGPNTEAFF. CDR3 DNA sequence: TGTGCCAGCAGCAGCCATACAGGTCCTAACACTGAAGCTTTCTTT. Based on the CDR3 plus reference TRBV7-6 and TRBJ1-1, the full variable domain is GAGVSQSPRYKVTKRGQDVALRCDPISGHVSLYWYRQALGQGPEFLTYFNYEAQQDKSGLPNDRFSAERPEGSISTLTIQRTEQRDSAMYRCASSSHTGPNTEAFFGQGTRLTVV.

This clonotype has at least ten counts. V and J are TRBV12-3 or TRBV12-4 and TRBJ1-1; D uncertain. The ends were cut back, 3 bases at V and 5 bases at J, with 13 bases in the middle. This CDR3 comprises 14 residues. CDR3 residues: CASSFREVVTEAFF. CDR3 in DNA: TGTGCCAGCAGTTTTAGGGAGGTGGTGACTGAAGCTTTCTTT.

This clonotype was found many times. The chain is built from TRBV11-2 and TRBJ2-1, with D perhaps matching TRBD1 (5 bases). CDR3 length: 15 amino acids. The V and J ends lost 4 bases and 8 bases respectively, with 18 bases between them. Per germline, CDR1 SGHAT and CDR2 FQNNGV. CDR3 amino acids: CASSSPVGHGYEQFF. The CDR3 DNA is TGTGCCAGCAGCTCCCCTGTAGGACACGGTTATGAGCAGTTCTTC.

The chain is built from TRBV3-1 and TRBJ2-7; 10 bases fit TRBD2. The V gene's germline CDR1 is LGHDT and CDR2 YNNKEL (reference sequence). J was trimmed by 4 bases and V by 5 bases; bases with no gene match: 5. This CDR3 comprises 14 residues. CDR3 protein: CASSALAGGYEQYF. The CDR3 DNA follows: TGTGCCAGCAGCGCCTTAGCGGGAGGATACGAGCAGTACTTC.

This clonotype showed up many times. The V and J genes are TRBV5-1 and TRBJ2-1; TRBD1 aligns across 7 bases. Germline V gene lookup returns CDR1 SGHRS and CDR2 YFSETQ. V trimming: 0 bases; J trimming: 2 bases; junction bases outside the gene matches: 2. The length of the CDR3 is 15 residues. The CDR3, as DNA: TGCGCCAGCAGCTTGGAGGGACAGACCTACAATGAGCAGTTCTTC. Amino acid sequence: CASSLEGQTYNEQFF. The variable domain in full, completed from reference TRBV5-1 and TRBJ2-1, reads KAGVTQTPRYLIKTRGQQVTLSCSPISGHRSVSWYQQTPGQGLQFLFEYFSETQRNKGNFPGRFSGRQFSNSRSEMNVSTLELGDSALYLCASSLEGQTYNEQFFGPGTRLTVL.

This clonotype was counted between two and nine times. This chain connects TRBV15 to TRBJ2-3; a weak D match, TRBD2 (6 bases). CDR1 LNHNV and CDR2 YYDKDF come from the germline V gene (reference sequence). The length of the CDR3 is 18 residues. Trimming took 1 base from V and 0 from J, leaving 17 bases between them. In DNA, the CDR3 is TGTGCCACCAGCAGAGGGACGAACCAGCGGGCTAGCACAGATACGCAGTATTTT. The encoded protein is CATSRGTNQRASTDTQYF.

This clonotype has more than one count but fewer than ten. The V call is TRBV19, the J call TRBJ2-3; no clear D gene. Trimming cost V 6 bases and J 2 bases, with 12 bases left between them. Germline V gene sequence: CDR1 LNHDA, CDR2 SQIVND (reference sequence). The CDR3 contains 14 residues. CDR3 DNA sequence: TGTGCCAGTAGCCCAGGCTACCACACAGATACGCAGTATTTT. Encoded protein: CASSPGYHTDTQYF.

This clonotype was counted ten times or more. The rearrangement joins TRBV20-1 to TRBJ2-1, with 11 bases aligning to TRBD2. The CDR3 covers 17 residues. The trim removed 1 base at V and 8 bases at J, leaving 13 bases unmatched. Germline loops: CDR1 DFQATT, CDR2 SNEGSKA (reference sequence). This CDR3 reads CSARAQVVLAGAYEQFF. CDR3 nucleotides: TGCAGTGCTAGAGCCCAGGTCGTACTAGCGGGAGCCTATGAGCAGTTCTTC.

This clonotype was observed many times. V is TRBV11-2 and J is TRBJ2-3, with no clear D. The CDR3 runs to 14 residues. CDR1 is SGHAT, CDR2 FQNNGV, per germline. V was cut by 1 base and J by 3 bases, with 8 bases left in between. The CDR3 reads CASSLATTTDTQYF. CDR3 sequence (DNA): TGTGCCAGCAGCTTAGCTACCACTACAGATACGCAGTATTTT.

This clonotype was observed a handful of times. This rearrangement joins TRBV18 to TRBJ2-5; TRBD2 aligns across 10 bases. Germline V CDR1 and CDR2: KGHSH, LQKENI. Unmatched junction bases numbered 2, after V lost 5 bases and J lost 5 bases. This CDR3 is built from 13 residues. Here the CDR3 reads CASSGTSEETQYF. DNA of the CDR3: TGTGCCAGCTCAGGGACTAGCGAGGAGACCCAGTACTTC.

This clonotype was picked up many times. This chain joins TRBV30 and TRBJ2-7, with TRBD1 matching 7 bases. CDR3 length: 13 amino acids. Looked up from germline, CDR1 is GTSNPN and CDR2 is SVGIG (reference sequence). V shed 3 bases, J shed 4 bases, and the junction held 6 bases outside the gene matches. The CDR3 reads CAWRGPTGYEQYF. The CDR3 bases are TGTGCCTGGAGGGGACCGACAGGGTACGAGCAGTACTTC.

This clonotype was recorded a few times. The V and J genes are TRBV30 and TRBJ2-3, with TRBD2 matching over 8 bases. Germline CDR1 reads GTSNPN; CDR2 reads SVGIG (reference sequence). V trimming: 7 bases; J trimming: 3 bases; junction bases outside the gene matches: 9. CDR3 size: 14 residues. The CDR3, as DNA: TGTGCCTCTCAGCGGGAGTTTTCTACAGATACGCAGTATTTT. Translation: CASQREFSTDTQYF.

This clonotype showed up just a few times. This could be a read error, since a much larger clone is one nucleotide away. V gene TRBV28 combines with J gene TRBJ1-6; no firm D call. This CDR3 has 14 residues. The ends were cut back, 5 bases at V and 10 bases at J, with 15 bases in the middle. Germline loops: CDR1 MDHEN, CDR2 SYDVKM. The CDR3 here is CASSQADRLSPLHF. The CDR3, as DNA: TGTGCCAGCAGTCAGGCAGACCGGTTGTCACCCCTCCACTTT.

This clonotype was seen more than once but under ten times. The chain carries TRBV6-1 and TRBJ1-4; D uncertain. Trimming pared 6 bases from V and 8 bases from J, leaving 16 bases between. The germline gives CDR1 MNHNS, CDR2 SASEGT. This CDR3 is 14 amino acids long. For the CDR3, the DNA is TGTGCCAGCAGCCCCTTGGAGGGAGGAGAAAAACTGTTTTTT. Amino acid sequence: CASSPLEGGEKLFF.

V gene TRBV29-1 combines with J gene TRBJ2-7; D unresolved. CDR3 length: 16 residues. V shed 6 bases and J shed 2 bases, with 23 bases lying between them. Germline CDR1 SQVTM, CDR2 ANQGSEA. CDR3 nucleotides: TGCAGCGTCGCGTTGTGGGCAGGCCTCCTCACCTACGAGCAGTACTTC. Translated: CSVALWAGLLTYEQYF.